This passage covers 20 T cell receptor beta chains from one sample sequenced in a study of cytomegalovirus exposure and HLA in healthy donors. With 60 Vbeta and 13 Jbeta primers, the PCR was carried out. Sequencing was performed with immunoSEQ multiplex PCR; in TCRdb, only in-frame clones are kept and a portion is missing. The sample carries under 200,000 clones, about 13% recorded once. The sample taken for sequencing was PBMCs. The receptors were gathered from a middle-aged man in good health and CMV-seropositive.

The CDR3 DNA reads TGTGCCAGTAGTATTTGGAGGGCCGACAATGAGCAGTTCTTC. This encodes CASSIWRADNEQFF. The rearrangement uses TRBV19 and TRBJ2-1, with a possible D match to TRBD2 (6 bases). The length of the CDR3 is 14 residues. Per germline, CDR1 LNHDA and CDR2 SQIVND (reference sequence). V lost 3 bases and J 5 bases, leaving 11 bases between the germline ends. The whole variable domain, remainder taken from reference TRBV19 and TRBJ2-1, is DGGITQSPKYLFRKEGQNVTLSCEQNLNHDAMYWYRQDPGQGLRLIYYSQIVNDFQKGDIAEGYSVSREKKESFPLTVTSAQKNPTAFYLCASSIWRADNEQFFGPGTRLTVL.

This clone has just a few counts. CDR3 coding DNA: TGCGCCAGCAGCTTCGGGGGGGAAGTTACTGAAGCTTTCTTT. It specifies CASSFGGEVTEAFF. The chain carries TRBV5-1 and TRBJ1-1; D may be TRBD1 (5 bases). V was trimmed by 2 bases and J by 5 bases, leaving 13 bases between them. The CDR3 is 14 residues long. Per the germline V gene, CDR1 is SGHRS and CDR2 is YFSETQ.

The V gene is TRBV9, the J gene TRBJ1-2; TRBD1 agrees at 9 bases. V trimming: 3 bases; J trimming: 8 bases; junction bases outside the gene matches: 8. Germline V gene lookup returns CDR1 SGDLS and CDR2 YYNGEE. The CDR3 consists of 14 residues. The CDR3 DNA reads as TGTGCCAGCAGCGAGGGACAGGGCCGTAGCGGCTACACCTTC. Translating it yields CASSEGQGRSGYTF.

The CDR3 loop is CASTTRLPGTGDQQFF. Here the CDR3 DNA reads TGTGCCAGCACCACAAGGCTCCCCGGGACAGGGGATCAGCAGTTCTTC. The chain couples TRBV5-4 to TRBJ2-1, with 10 bases aligning to TRBD1. Per the germline V gene, CDR1 is SGHNT and CDR2 is YYREEE (reference sequence). The CDR3 runs 16 residues. The V segment lost 6 bases and the J segment 11 bases; nucleotides outside the gene matches: 17.

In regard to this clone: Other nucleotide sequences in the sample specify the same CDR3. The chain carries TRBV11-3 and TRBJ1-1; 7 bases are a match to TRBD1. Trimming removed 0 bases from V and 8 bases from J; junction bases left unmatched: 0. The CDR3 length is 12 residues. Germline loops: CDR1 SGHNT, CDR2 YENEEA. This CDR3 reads CASSLDRGEAFF. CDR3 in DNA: TGTGCCAGCAGCTTAGACAGGGGGGAAGCTTTCTTT.

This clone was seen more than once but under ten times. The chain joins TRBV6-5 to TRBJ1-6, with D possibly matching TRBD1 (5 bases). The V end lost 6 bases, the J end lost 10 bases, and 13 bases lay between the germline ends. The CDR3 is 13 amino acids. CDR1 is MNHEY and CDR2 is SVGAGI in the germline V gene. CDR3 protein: CASSPGGRSPLHF. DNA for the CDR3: TGTGCCAGCAGCCCGGGGGGGAGGTCACCCCTCCACTTT.

CDR3 residues: CSAREEERAFF. In DNA form, the CDR3 reads TGCAGTGCTAGAGAGGAGGAAAGGGCTTTCTTT. The rearrangement links TRBV20-1 to TRBJ1-1; D gene ambiguous. CDR3 length equals 11 residues. The V gene's germline CDR1 is DFQATT and CDR2 SNEGSKA (reference sequence). The V and J ends lost 0 bases and 11 bases respectively, with 10 bases between them.

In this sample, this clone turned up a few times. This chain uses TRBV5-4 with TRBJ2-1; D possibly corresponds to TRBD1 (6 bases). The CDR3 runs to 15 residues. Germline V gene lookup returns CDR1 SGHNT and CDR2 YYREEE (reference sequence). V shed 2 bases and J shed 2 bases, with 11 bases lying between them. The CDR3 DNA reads TGTGCCAGCAGCTTCCCACGGACAGCCTACAATGAGCAGTTCTTC. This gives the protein CASSFPRTAYNEQFF.

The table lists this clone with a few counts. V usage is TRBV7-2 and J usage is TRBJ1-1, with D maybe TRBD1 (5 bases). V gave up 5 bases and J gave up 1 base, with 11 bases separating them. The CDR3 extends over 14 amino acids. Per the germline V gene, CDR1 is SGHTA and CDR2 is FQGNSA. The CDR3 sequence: CASSKPGQNTEAFF. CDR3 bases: TGTGCCAGCAGCAAGCCAGGACAGAACACTGAAGCTTTCTTT.

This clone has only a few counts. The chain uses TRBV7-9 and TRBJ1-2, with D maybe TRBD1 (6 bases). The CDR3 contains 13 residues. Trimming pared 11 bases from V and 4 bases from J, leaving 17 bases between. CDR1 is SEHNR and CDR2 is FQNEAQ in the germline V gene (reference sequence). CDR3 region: CAGMGGGSYGYTF. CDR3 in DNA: TGTGCCGGAATGGGGGGGGGCAGCTATGGCTACACCTTC. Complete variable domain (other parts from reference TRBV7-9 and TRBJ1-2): DTGVSQNPRHKITKRGQNVTFRCDPISEHNRLYWYRQTLGQGPEFLTYFQNEAQLEKSRLLSDRFSAERPKGSFSTLEIQRTEQGDSAMYLCAGMGGGSYGYTFGSGTRLTVV.

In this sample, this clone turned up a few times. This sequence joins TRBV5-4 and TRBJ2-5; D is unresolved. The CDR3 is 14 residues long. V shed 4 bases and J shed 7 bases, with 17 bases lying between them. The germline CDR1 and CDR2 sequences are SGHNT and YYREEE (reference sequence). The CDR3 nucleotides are TGTGCCAGCAGCCTTAAGGCCCCTGGAGTGACCCAGTACTTC. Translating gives CASSLKAPGVTQYF. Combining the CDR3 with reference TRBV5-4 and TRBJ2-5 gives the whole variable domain ETGVTQSPTHLIKTRGQQVTLRCSSQSGHNTVSWYQQALGQGPQFIFQYYREEENGRGNFPPRFSGLQFPNYSSELNVNALELDDSALYLCASSLKAPGVTQYFGPGTRLLVL.

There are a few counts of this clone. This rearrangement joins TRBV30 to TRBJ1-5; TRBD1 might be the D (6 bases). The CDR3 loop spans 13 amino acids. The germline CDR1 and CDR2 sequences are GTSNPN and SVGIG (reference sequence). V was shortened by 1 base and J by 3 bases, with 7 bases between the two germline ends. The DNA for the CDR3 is TGTGCCTGGAGTGGGGGGCTCAATCAGCCCCAGCATTTT. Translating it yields CAWSGGLNQPQHF.

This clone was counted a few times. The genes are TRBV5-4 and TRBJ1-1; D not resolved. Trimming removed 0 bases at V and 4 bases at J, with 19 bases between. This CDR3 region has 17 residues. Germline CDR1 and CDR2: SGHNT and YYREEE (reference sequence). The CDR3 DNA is TGTGCCAGCAGCTTGGACCCAGCGACTCGGGGAGGCACTGAAGCTTTCTTT. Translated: CASSLDPATRGGTEAFF.

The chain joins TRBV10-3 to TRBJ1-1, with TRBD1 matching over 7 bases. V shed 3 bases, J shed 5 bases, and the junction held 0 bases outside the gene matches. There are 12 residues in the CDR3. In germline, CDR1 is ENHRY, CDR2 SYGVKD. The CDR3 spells CAISDRGTEAFF. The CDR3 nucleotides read TGTGCCATCAGTGACAGGGGGACTGAAGCTTTCTTT.

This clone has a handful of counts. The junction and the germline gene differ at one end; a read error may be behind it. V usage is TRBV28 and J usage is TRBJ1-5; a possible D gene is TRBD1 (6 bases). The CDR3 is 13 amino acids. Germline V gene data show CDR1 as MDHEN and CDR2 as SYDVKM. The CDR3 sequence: CASITGMEQPQNF. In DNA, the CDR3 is TGTGCCAGCATAACAGGGATGGAGCAGCCCCAGAATTTT. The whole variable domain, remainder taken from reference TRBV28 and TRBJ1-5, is DVKVTQSSRYLVKRTGEKVFLECVQDMDHENMFWYRQDPGLGLRLIYFSYDVKMKEKGDIPEGYSVSREKKERFSLILESASTNQTSMYLCASITGMEQPQNFGDGTRLSIL.

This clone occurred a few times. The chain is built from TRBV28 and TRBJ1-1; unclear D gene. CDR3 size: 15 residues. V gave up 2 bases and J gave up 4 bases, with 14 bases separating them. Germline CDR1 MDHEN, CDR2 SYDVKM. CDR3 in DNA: TGTGCCAGCAGTTTAACGTCCGGGAGGGTCACTGAAGCTTTCTTT. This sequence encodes CASSLTSGRVTEAFF.

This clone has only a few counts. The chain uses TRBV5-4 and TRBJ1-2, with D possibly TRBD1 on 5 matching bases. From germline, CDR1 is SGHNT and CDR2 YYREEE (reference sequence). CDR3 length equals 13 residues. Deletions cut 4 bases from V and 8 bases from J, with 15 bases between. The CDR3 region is CASSPDMVKGYTF. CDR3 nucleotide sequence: TGTGCCAGCAGCCCGGACATGGTAAAAGGCTACACCTTC.

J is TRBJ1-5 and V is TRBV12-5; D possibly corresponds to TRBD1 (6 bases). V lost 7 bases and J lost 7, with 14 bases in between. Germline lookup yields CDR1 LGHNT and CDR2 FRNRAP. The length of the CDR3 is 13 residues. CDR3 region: CASDTQGRQPQHF. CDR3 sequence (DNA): TGTGCTAGTGATACTCAGGGGCGCCAGCCCCAGCATTTT. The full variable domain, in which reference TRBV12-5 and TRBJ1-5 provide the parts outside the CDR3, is DARVTQTPRHKVTEMGQEVTMRCQPILGHNTVFWYRQTMMQGLELLAYFRNRAPLDDSGMPKDRFSAEMPDATLATLKIQPSEPRDSAVYFCASDTQGRQPQHFGDGTRLSIL.

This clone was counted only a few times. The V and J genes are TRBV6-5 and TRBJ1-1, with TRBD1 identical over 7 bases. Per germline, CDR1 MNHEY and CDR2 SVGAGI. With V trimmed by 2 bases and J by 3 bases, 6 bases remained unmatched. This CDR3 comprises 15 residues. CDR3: CASSYADRVDTEAFF. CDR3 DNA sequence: TGTGCCAGCAGTTACGCCGACAGGGTTGACACTGAAGCTTTCTTT.

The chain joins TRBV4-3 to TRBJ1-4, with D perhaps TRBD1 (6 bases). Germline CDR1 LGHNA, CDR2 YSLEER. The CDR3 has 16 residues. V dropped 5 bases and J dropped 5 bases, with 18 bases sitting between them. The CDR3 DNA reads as TGCGCCAGCAGCTTAGGGGGGGCCAGCTTAAATGAAAAACTGTTTTTT. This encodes CASSLGGASLNEKLFF.